The 20 T cell receptor beta chains listed next were all sequenced from one sample in a study of blood T cell repertoires in COVID-19. Produced via immunoSEQ multiplex PCR; TCRdb's table is partial and in-frame only. The sample contains about 140,000 clones, about 70% of which appear only once. Sequencing input: peripheral blood. The receptors were sampled from an older man with acute or convalescent COVID-19.

As concerns this clone: Other nucleotide sequences from this sample produce the same CDR3. V gene TRBV7-2 combines with J gene TRBJ2-7; D is possibly TRBD1 (5 bases). The CDR3 runs to 14 residues. Germline CDR1 is SGHTA and CDR2 is FQGNSA. Trimming cost V 1 base and J 1 base, with 8 bases left between them. CDR3 loop: CASSLGGGSYEQYF. The CDR3 DNA reads TGTGCCAGCAGCTTAGGGGGCGGATCCTACGAGCAGTACTTC.

This clone was counted once. The genes are TRBV2 and TRBJ2-1, with D maybe TRBD2 (5 bases). V lost 5 bases to trimming and J lost 9 bases, with 11 bases between them. The germline gives CDR1 SNHLY, CDR2 FYNNEI. This CDR3 region has 12 residues. In DNA, the CDR3 is TGTGCCAGCAGTAGTCGAGGGAGTGAGCAGTTCTTC. Its translation is CASSSRGSEQFF.

This chain uses TRBV7-2 with TRBJ1-1; D unresolved. V was cut by 5 bases and J by 6 bases, with 16 bases left in between. This CDR3 is 14 amino acids long. Germline CDR1 is SGHTA and CDR2 is FQGNSA. CDR3 bases: TGTGCCAGCAGCCCAAGCGCACACGGGGCTGAAGCTTTCTTT. Its translation: CASSPSAHGAEAFF.

This CDR3 reads CASSFKRSGGYTF. The CDR3 bases are TGTGCCAGCAGTTTTAAAAGGAGTGGTGGCTACACCTTC. The chain carries TRBV12-3 or TRBV12-4 and TRBJ1-2; D unresolved. V dropped 3 bases and J dropped 7 bases, with 12 bases sitting between them. There are 13 residues in the CDR3.

CDR3 nucleotide sequence: TGTGCCAGTAGTCGGACAGAGGAAGATCAGCCCCAGCATTTT. Protein product: CASSRTEEDQPQHF. This chain joins TRBV19 and TRBJ1-5, with TRBD1 as a possible D gene (6 bases). This CDR3 spans 14 amino acids. V was shortened by 5 bases and J by 5 bases, with 13 bases between the two germline ends. Looked up from germline, CDR1 is LNHDA and CDR2 is SQIVND (reference sequence).

The V gene is TRBV20-1, the J gene TRBJ2-7; D call uncertain. The CDR3 covers 12 residues. Trimming shortened V by 3 bases and J by 5 bases, and 11 bases separated the two germline ends. Germline-derived CDR1 and CDR2 are DFQATT and SNEGSKA (reference sequence). The CDR3 nucleotides are TGCAGTGCTAGTCTGGGCAGGAACGAGCAGTACTTC. This translates into CSASLGRNEQYF.

The J gene is TRBJ2-4, the V gene TRBV30; possible D gene TRBD1, 6 bases. In germline, CDR1 is GTSNPN, CDR2 SVGIG (reference sequence). This CDR3 is built from 14 residues. Trimming stripped 0 bases from V and 8 bases from J, with 14 bases between. The CDR3 sequence is CAWSVYQGMDIQYF. CDR3 DNA sequence: TGTGCCTGGAGTGTTTATCAGGGGATGGACATTCAGTACTTC.

The chain has TRBV19 and TRBJ2-5; D unresolved. V lost 1 base, J lost 5 bases, and 14 bases lay in between. CDR3 length: 15 amino acids. Germline V gene lookup returns CDR1 LNHDA and CDR2 SQIVND (reference sequence). The CDR3 is CASSIGGSLEETQYF. In DNA, the CDR3 is TGTGCCAGTAGTATAGGCGGCTCGTTGGAGGAGACCCAGTACTTC.

As for this clone: Other DNA variants within this sample encode the same CDR3. The chain couples TRBV11-3 to TRBJ2-2, with D tentatively TRBD1 (6 bases). The CDR3 consists of 16 residues. The V end lost 0 bases, the J end lost 0 bases, and 8 bases lay between the germline ends. The germline V gene encodes CDR1 SGHNT and CDR2 YENEEA. CDR3 protein: CASSLDGGSNTGELFF. The CDR3 DNA reads as TGTGCCAGCAGCTTAGATGGGGGCTCGAACACCGGGGAGCTGTTTTTT.

This chain joins TRBV7-6 and TRBJ2-7; possibly TRBD2 for D (6 bases). CDR3 length equals 13 residues. The ends were cut back, 0 bases at V and 6 bases at J, with 9 bases in the middle. Per the germline V gene, CDR1 is SGHVS and CDR2 is FNYEAQ. The CDR3 bases are TGTGCCAGCAGCTTAGCGGAGGGTGCCGAGCAGTACTTC. Translated: CASSLAEGAEQYF.

J is TRBJ2-7 and V is TRBV4-1; TRBD2 matches 9 bases. The CDR3 sequence is 18 residues long. In germline, CDR1 is MGHRA, CDR2 YSYEKL. Losses at the gene ends were 4 bases for V and 4 bases for J; bases not matched to a gene: 17. The CDR3 DNA sequence: TGCGCCAGCAGCCTGTTCGGCACCCAGAGCGGGGGGTCGTACGAGCAGTACTTC. This encodes CASSLFGTQSGGSYEQYF.

The rearrangement joins TRBV28 to TRBJ2-5; possibly TRBD2 for D (5 bases). Trimming shortened V by 4 bases and J by 1 base, and 16 bases separated the two germline ends. Germline V lookup: CDR1 MDHEN, CDR2 SYDVKM. The CDR3 consists of 16 residues. The CDR3 protein is CASSSMDLGPQETQYF. The DNA of the CDR3 is TGTGCCAGCAGTTCCATGGACTTAGGCCCCCAAGAGACCCAGTACTTC.

The chain links TRBV7-3 to TRBJ2-7; tentatively, D is TRBD1 (5 bases). The CDR3 is 12 residues long. Trimming removed 0 bases from V and 12 bases from J, with 12 bases in between. Germline V gene sequence: CDR1 SGHTA, CDR2 FQGTGA. CDR3 protein: CASSLTGALWYF. CDR3 DNA sequence: TGTGCCAGCAGCTTAACAGGGGCGCTGTGGTACTTC. The full variable domain, its missing parts supplied by reference TRBV7-3 and TRBJ2-7, is GAGVSQTPSNKVTEKGKYVELRCDPISGHTALYWYRQSLGQGPEFLIYFQGTGAADDSGLPNDRFFAVRPEGSVSTLKIQRTERGDSAVYLCASSLTGALWYFGPGTRLTVT.

The V and J genes are TRBV7-2 and TRBJ1-6; TRBD1 is a possible D gene (6 bases). The V and J ends lost 7 bases and 10 bases respectively, with 20 bases between them. CDR1 and CDR2 (germline): SGHTA, FQGNSA. The CDR3 runs to 15 residues. CDR3 bases: TGTGCCAGCACCCCTAGGGGCAGGGGAGTCTCACCCCTCCACTTT. This translates into CASTPRGRGVSPLHF.

The table lists this clone with a few counts. This rearrangement joins TRBV9 to TRBJ2-2; D not certain. CDR1 and CDR2 (germline): SGDLS, YYNGEE. The CDR3 is 14 amino acids. The V end was cut by 4 bases, the J end by 1 base, with 8 bases between. The CDR3 here is CASSRWQNTGELFF. CDR3 nucleotide sequence: TGTGCCAGCAGCCGTTGGCAGAACACCGGGGAGCTGTTTTTT.

The genes are TRBV29-1 and TRBJ1-2; TRBD1 matches at 7 bases. Germline V gene data show CDR1 as SQVTM and CDR2 as ANQGSEA. The CDR3 sequence is 14 residues long. V lost 5 bases to trimming and J lost 3 bases; unmatched junction nucleotides: 9. Here the CDR3 reads CSVQYRGDDYGYTF. In DNA form, the CDR3 reads TGCAGCGTTCAATACAGGGGAGACGACTATGGCTACACCTTC.

This chain joins TRBV5-5 and TRBJ2-7, with 7 positions matching TRBD1. The CDR3 runs 15 residues. Germline CDR1 and CDR2: SGHKS and YYEKEE (reference sequence). The junction had 12 bases not matched to a gene; V was cut back by 4 bases and J by 5 bases. CDR3 region: CASSPPRTGSHEQYF. For the CDR3, the DNA is TGTGCCAGCAGCCCTCCTCGGACAGGATCCCACGAGCAGTACTTC.

The rearrangement links TRBV7-9 to TRBJ2-3, with 12 bases aligning to TRBD1. The CDR3 length is 19 residues. CDR1 and CDR2 from the germline V gene are SEHNR and FQNEAQ (reference sequence). V shed 5 bases and J 0 bases; nucleotides not matched to a gene: 12. This CDR3 is CASSPGTGGFKSSTDTQYF. CDR3 bases: TGTGCCAGCAGCCCGGGGACAGGGGGCTTCAAATCTAGCACAGATACGCAGTATTTT. Full variable domain (missing parts from reference TRBV7-9 and TRBJ2-3): DTGVSQNPRHKITKRGQNVTFRCDPISEHNRLYWYRQTLGQGPEFLTYFQNEAQLEKSRLLSDRFSAERPKGSFSTLEIQRTEQGDSAMYLCASSPGTGGFKSSTDTQYFGPGTRLTVL.

In this sample, this clone turned up once. The rearrangement uses TRBV27 and TRBJ1-5; no definite D call. CDR3 length: 13 amino acids. Per germline, CDR1 MNHEY and CDR2 SMNVEV (reference sequence). Trimming shortened V by 5 bases and J by 1 base, and 6 bases separated the two germline ends. The CDR3 loop is CASSPSSNQPQHF. The CDR3 bases are TGTGCCAGCAGTCCCTCCAGCAATCAGCCCCAGCATTTT.

V gene TRBV18 combines with J gene TRBJ2-1, with 10 bases matching TRBD2. Germline CDR1 KGHSH, CDR2 LQKENI. The CDR3 is 17 residues long. With V trimmed by 3 bases and J by 8 bases, 13 bases remained unmatched. The CDR3 here is CASSPGERGGVRDEQFF. DNA of the CDR3: TGTGCCAGCTCACCCGGCGAGCGGGGGGGGGTTAGAGATGAGCAGTTCTTC.